One sample yielded the 13 T cell receptor beta chains listed below, sequenced in a study of T cells after yellow fever vaccination. TCRdb independently ran MiXCR on the 5' RACE reads; one entry per CDR3 protein. The sample contains some 68,000 distinct CDR3 sequences, about 7% of which appear only once. Material: CD8+ T cells sorted from PBMCs, obtained about 49 days after the first yellow fever vaccination. The origin of the receptors is a man aged 18 to 29 who received the YFV17D yellow fever vaccine.

This clonotype came up many times. J is TRBJ2-7 and V is TRBV10-3; the D call may be TRBD1 or TRBD2 (7 bases each). Germline CDR1 reads ENHRY; CDR2 reads SYGVKD. There are 15 residues in the CDR3. V was shortened by 6 bases and J by 1 base, with 16 bases between the two germline ends. CDR3 loop: CAIRSSGTVSYEQYF. The CDR3 region has the DNA TGTGCCATCAGGTCAAGCGGGACAGTTTCCTACGAGCAGTACTTC.

Concerning this clonotype itself: At one end the junction does not follow the germline gene, possibly because of a read error. V gene TRBV20-1 combines with J gene TRBJ2-1, with D perhaps TRBD1 (5 bases). CDR1 is DFQATT, CDR2 SNEGSKA, per germline (reference sequence). The CDR3 contains 14 residues. In DNA form, the CDR3 reads TGCTGTGCTAGGGGCCGCAGCTCCTACAATGAGCAGTTCTTC. The encoded protein is CCARGRSSYNEQFF.

This clonotype was detected ten times or more. The rearrangement uses TRBV5-1 and TRBJ2-1; D could derive from TRBD1 or TRBD2 (5 bases each). CDR1 and CDR2 from the germline V gene are SGHRS and YFSETQ. Deletions cut 4 bases from V and 5 bases from J, with 13 bases between. The length of the CDR3 is 14 residues. CDR3 coding DNA: TGCGCCAGCAGCGTCCGGGGACCTAACAATGAGCAGTTCTTC. Amino acids: CASSVRGPNNEQFF.

This clonotype was seen a few times. The chain employs TRBV7-8 and TRBJ2-7, with D perhaps TRBD1 or TRBD2 (6 bases each). Trimming pared 2 bases from V and 7 bases from J, leaving 27 bases between. Germline CDR1 SGHVS, CDR2 FQNEAQ. CDR3 length: 18 amino acids. This chain's CDR3 is CASSLFTGGGPTLREQYV. The CDR3 coding sequence is TGTGCCAGCAGCTTATTTACAGGAGGGGGGCCCACACTACGGGAGCAGTACGTC.

This clonotype was recorded many times. This chain uses TRBV7-6 with TRBJ2-7; 7 bases agree with TRBD1. V lost 5 bases, J lost 5 bases, and 3 bases stayed unmatched. CDR1 and CDR2 (germline): SGHVS, FNYEAQ. This CDR3 spans 12 amino acids. CDR3 region: CASSPQGNEQYF. The CDR3 DNA reads TGTGCCAGCAGCCCACAGGGGAACGAGCAGTACTTC.

This clonotype was recorded many times. The chain couples TRBV6-2 or TRBV6-3 to TRBJ2-7; TRBD1 aligns across 7 bases. Per germline, CDR1 MNHEY and CDR2 SVGEGT. Trimming took 5 bases from V and 1 from J; bases not matched to a gene: 5. CDR3 size: 14 residues. CDR3 nucleotides: TGTGCCAGCAGTCAAGGGACAGTGTCCTACGAGCAGTACTTC. Translation: CASSQGTVSYEQYF.

This clonotype has a count of ten or more. V gene TRBV6-1 combines with J gene TRBJ2-3, with D tentatively TRBD2 (5 bases). Germline-derived CDR1 and CDR2 are MNHNS and SASEGT. The CDR3 sequence is 14 residues long. Trimming pared 10 bases from V and 6 bases from J, leaving 20 bases between. The CDR3 sequence: CATSGLGRSDTQYF. The CDR3 nucleotides are TGTGCCACCTCGGGGTTAGGCAGGTCTGATACGCAGTATTTT.

The sample holds many counts of this clonotype. The chain joins TRBV4-1 to TRBJ1-2; tentative D call: TRBD1 (5 bases). CDR1 is MGHRA and CDR2 is YSYEKL in the germline V gene. This CDR3 has 16 amino acids. Trimming shortened V by 4 bases and J by 0 bases, and 15 bases separated the two germline ends. CDR3: CASSLGSRGANYGYTF. Written as DNA, the CDR3 is TGCGCCAGCAGCCTCGGGTCTAGGGGAGCTAACTATGGCTACACCTTC.

On this clonotype: Since a much larger clone is just one base distant, this may be a read error. V is TRBV20-1 and J is TRBJ2-3; possibly TRBD2 for D (7 bases). The CDR3 runs 18 residues. The germline V gene has CDR1 DFQATT and CDR2 SNEGSKA (reference sequence). V dropped 3 bases and J dropped 4 bases, with 26 bases sitting between them. CDR3 bases: TGCAGTGCTAGTACGAGTCGGGGGGCGGGCCGGGGCCCAGATACGCAGTATTTT. Translation gives CSASTSRGAGRGPDTQYF.

This clonotype was counted many times. V usage is TRBV27 and J usage is TRBJ2-4; D not resolved. The germline gives CDR1 MNHEY, CDR2 SMNVEV (reference sequence). The V and J ends lost 4 bases and 0 bases respectively, with 4 bases between them. CDR3 length equals 13 residues. CDR3 DNA sequence: TGTGCCAGCAGTTCCCTAGCCAAAAACATTCAGTACTTC. Translated, it gives CASSSLAKNIQYF.

The rearrangement joins TRBV12-3 or TRBV12-4 to TRBJ2-3, with 7 bases fitting TRBD2. This CDR3 has 16 residues. The junction had 13 bases not matched to a gene; V was cut back by 6 bases and J by 4 bases. CDR3 nucleotide sequence: TGTGCCAGCAGGCCAGTACTAGCGCTGCGGGCAGATACGCAGTATTTT. Protein: CASRPVLALRADTQYF.

This clonotype showed up many times. V gene TRBV5-1 combines with J gene TRBJ2-2; 14 bases agree with TRBD2. The CDR3 contains 15 residues. Germline V CDR1 and CDR2: SGHRS, YFSETQ. The CDR3 spells CACGTSGGNTGELFF. The CDR3 region has the DNA TGCGCTTGCGGGACTAGCGGGGGCAACACCGGGGAGCTGTTTTTT.

This clonotype was detected only a few times. The chain carries TRBV27 and TRBJ1-1; D unresolved. CDR1 is MNHEY, CDR2 SMNVEV, per germline (reference sequence). The CDR3 spans 13 residues. Trimming took 4 bases from V and 6 from J, leaving 12 bases between them. The CDR3 nucleotides read TGTGCCAGCAGTTCCTACGGCGGCGCTGAAGCTTTCTTT. Protein sequence: CASSSYGGAEAFF.